This T cell receptor (delta chain) was identified in a study of γδ T cells in repeated Plasmodium falciparum infection. With CATT, TCRdb re-called clones from the multiplex PCR reads. Seen here are about 89,000 delta-chain clones, 1.4% observed once, and the top ten hold over 8%. This clone showed up many times. A read error is likely here: a far larger clone is one base away. The identical CDR3 is also encoded by other nucleotide sequences in the sample. The TCR originated in a pool of human donors (malaria-infected and uninfected, not separated). The sequencing sample was made of gamma-delta T cells from blood.

CDR3 sequence: CALGEFGRLPTPYTGGPDTDKLIF. In DNA form, the CDR3 reads TGTGCTCTTGGGGAATTTGGTCGCCTTCCTACCCCCTATACTGGGGGACCTGACACCGATAAACTCATCTTT. The chain employs TRDV1 and TRDJ1; D may match TRDD2 or TRDD3 (9 bases each). The CDR3 is made up of 24 amino acids. Germline assignment: CDR1 TSWWSYY and CDR2 QGS. Trimming stripped 2 bases from V and 0 bases from J, with 37 bases between.